The present TCR beta chain was sequenced within a study of Graves' ophthalmopathy and Graves' hyperthyroidism. TCR beta CDR3 amplification used RNA transcripts. An opening RT-PCR round employed HTBI primers and preceded a second-round multiplex PCR. TCRdb redid the calling of the multiplex PCR reads with MiXCR, one entry per CDR3 protein. The sample has around 670,000 distinct CDR3 sequences, approximately 40% seen once; the top ten hold 44%. Trimming took 3 bases from V and 6 from J; bases not matched to a gene: 7. This CDR3 comprises 15 residues. Germline V gene lookup returns CDR1 SEHNR and CDR2 FQNEAQ (reference sequence). In this sample, this clonotype turned up a few times.

The clonotype was recovered from an adult man with Graves' ophthalmopathy. The chain has TRBV7-9 and TRBJ2-7, with TRBD2 identical over 11 bases. Sequencing input: peripheral blood. Here the CDR3 reads CASSFLAGGPAEQYF. The CDR3 nucleotides are TGTGCCAGCAGCTTCTTAGCGGGAGGGCCTGCCGAGCAGTACTTC.